This T cell receptor beta chain was recorded in a study of cytomegalovirus exposure and HLA in healthy donors. Study overall: Among the approximately 380 donors who were genotyped, approximately 84% fell in the genetic ancestry cluster that is associated with self-reported Caucasian donors. Findings and limits, study-wide: Specificity for CMV antigens was confirmed in vitro for a few of the CMV-associated chains. The study assumed roughly uniform donor sequencing depth for presence/absence analyses.

Each of the donors was a healthy bone marrow donor. Germline V CDR1 and CDR2: MNHEY, SMNVEV (reference sequence). This CDR3 has 15 amino acids. V was shortened by 5 bases and J by 4 bases, with 15 bases between the two germline ends. Both 60 Vbeta primers and 13 Jbeta primers went into the PCR. The method was immunoSEQ multiplex PCR; TCRdb's version includes in-frame clones alone and lacks a portion of them. The data show 180,000 or so clones, 60% to 85% seen once. A word on this clone: Its target is unknown.

Material: PBMCs. The chain combines TRBV27 with TRBJ1-5; possible D gene TRBD1, 5 bases. This sequence was found in a man aged 18-30 years in good health and CMV-seronegative. Written as DNA, the CDR3 is TGTGCCAGCAGTCAAGTACGGGGGGAGAATCAGCCCCAGCATTTT. Its translation is CASSQVRGENQPQHF.